Given below is one TCR beta chain in context. Its target is not known. Measured with immunoSEQ multiplex PCR; TCRdb has only the in-frame clones, and not every one. The sample contains about 100,000 clones, around 90% of which appear only once. The data derive from a study of identifying expanded T cells in peripheral blood. Overall study findings and caveats: Clone count variance between roughly 2-week samples rose with total template count.

V lost 1 base, J lost 0 bases, and 10 bases lay in between. The CDR3 is 16 amino acids. CDR1 is LNHNV and CDR2 is YYDKDF in the germline V gene (reference sequence). The sequence came from a person aged 18-70 years in good health. Sequences were obtained from blood. The rearrangement joins TRBV15 to TRBJ1-5; D remains ambiguous. The CDR3 DNA follows: TGTGCCACCAGCAGAGTTGTCCAGTCTAGCAATCAGCCCCAGCATTTT. Its protein product is CATSRVVQSSNQPQHF.